This T cell receptor beta chain was identified in a study of regulatory T cells in long-lasting Graves disease. Study-level information: With positive TSH receptor antibodies and over 5 years of antithyroid drugs, Graves' disease was considered persistent.

Building of the TCR beta libraries involved iRepertoire HTBI primers and Arm-PCR of CDR3 regions. TCRdb called the multiplex PCR reads again in MiXCR, with one record for every CDR3 protein. The top ten clones hold around 26% of a sample with a few hundred thousand distinct CDR3 sequences, less than 25% of them seen once. The sample's time point: persistent/refractory GD, antithyroid drugs over 5 years with positive TRAb. The TCR library was made from RNA that had been extracted from PBMCs in TRIzol. In its sample, this clonotype was seen a few times. The TCR originated in a female donor with Graves disease. Here the sequenced sample was peripheral blood mononuclear cells (PBMCs), taken when the disease was refractory, from a patient treated with antithyroid drugs.

CDR3 nucleotide sequence: TGTGCCAGCAGCTTAACGGCGGGCTTCTACGAGCAGTACTTC. Translating it yields CASSLTAGFYEQYF. The chain uses TRBV7-2 and TRBJ2-7, with TRBD2 as a possible D gene (5 bases). Trimming stripped 2 bases from V and 3 bases from J, with 11 bases between. Germline V gene lookup returns CDR1 SGHTA and CDR2 FQGNSA. This CDR3 spans 14 amino acids.